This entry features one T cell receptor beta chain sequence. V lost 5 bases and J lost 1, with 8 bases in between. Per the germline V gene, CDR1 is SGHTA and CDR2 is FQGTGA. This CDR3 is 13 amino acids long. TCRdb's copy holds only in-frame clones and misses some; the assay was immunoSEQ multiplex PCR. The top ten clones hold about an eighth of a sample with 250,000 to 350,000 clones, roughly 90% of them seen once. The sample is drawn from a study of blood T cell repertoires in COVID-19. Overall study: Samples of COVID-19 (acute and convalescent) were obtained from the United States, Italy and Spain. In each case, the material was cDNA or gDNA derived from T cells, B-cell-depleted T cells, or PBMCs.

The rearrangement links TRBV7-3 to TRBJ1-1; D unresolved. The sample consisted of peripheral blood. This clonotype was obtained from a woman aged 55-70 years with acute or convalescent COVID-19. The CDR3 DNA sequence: TGTGCCAGCAGCGCGTCGAGGAACACTGAAGCTTTCTTT. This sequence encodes CASSASRNTEAFF.